The 13 T cell receptor beta chains below come from one sample, sequenced in a study of T cell responses to AZD1222 COVID-19 vaccine. Libraries were prepared by immunoSEQ multiplex PCR; TCRdb keeps only in-frame clonotypes and omits some of them. Of approximately 97,000 clones in the sample, 84% were seen once. The material was peripheral blood, obtained on day 0 of AZD1222 vaccination. The receptors were gathered from an adult in good health.

The gene calls are TRBV9 and TRBJ2-1, with 10 nucleotides matching TRBD2. After removal of 4 bases from V and 7 bases from J, the junction contained 11 bases not matched to a gene. The germline CDR1 and CDR2 sequences are SGDLS and YYNGEE. This CDR3 has 16 amino acids. The CDR3 DNA follows: TGTGCCAGCAGCCCACCCTCTAGCGGGAGTTGGAATGAGCAGTTCTTC. Translated, it gives CASSPPSSGSWNEQFF.

The rearrangement uses TRBV11-3 and TRBJ2-2, with unresolved D. The CDR3 sequence is 13 residues long. V lost 6 bases to trimming and J lost 7 bases, with 12 bases between them. CDR1 and CDR2 from the germline V gene are SGHNT and YENEEA. CDR3 region: CASRTLDGGELFF. The DNA for the CDR3 is TGTGCCAGCAGGACACTTGACGGCGGGGAGCTGTTTTTT.

This chain connects TRBV6-5 to TRBJ1-6, with D maybe TRBD1 (5 bases). The CDR3 loop spans 15 amino acids. Germline CDR1 and CDR2: MNHEY and SVGAGI. The V and J ends lost 6 bases and 7 bases respectively, with 16 bases between them. CDR3 region: CASSRDDTWNSPLHF. In nucleotides, the CDR3 is TGTGCCAGCAGCCGGGACGACACCTGGAATTCACCCCTCCACTTT.

This clone was recorded only once. The V gene is TRBV7-9, the J gene TRBJ2-2, with D perhaps TRBD1 (5 bases). The CDR3 has 15 amino acids. V lost 5 bases and J 6 bases, leaving 16 bases between the germline ends. The germline V gene has CDR1 SEHNR and CDR2 FQNEAQ (reference sequence). The CDR3 reads CASSLSGAGPGELFF. Written as DNA, the CDR3 is TGTGCCAGCAGCCTCTCCGGTGCAGGGCCCGGGGAGCTGTTTTTT.

The chain combines TRBV11-1 with TRBJ2-1; 10 bases are shared with TRBD1. V shed 5 bases and J 4 bases; nucleotides not matched to a gene: 8. This CDR3 contains 16 residues. Germline lookup yields CDR1 SGHAT and CDR2 FQDESV (reference sequence). The chain's CDR3 is CASSQTDRGLYNEQFF. CDR3 DNA: TGTGCCAGCAGCCAGACCGACAGGGGGCTTTACAATGAGCAGTTCTTC. Supplemented by reference TRBV11-1 and TRBJ2-1, the full variable domain reads EAEVAQSPRYKITEKSQAVAFWCDPISGHATLYWYRQILGQGPELLVQFQDESVVDDSQLPKDRFSAERLKGVDSTLKIQPAELGDSAMYLCASSQTDRGLYNEQFFGPGTRLTVL.

The CDR3 loop reads CASSPHGGGYGYTF. The CDR3 DNA sequence: TGTGCCAGCAGCCCCCACGGTGGTGGCTATGGCTACACCTTC. J is TRBJ1-2 and V is TRBV4-2, with D hard to call. Trimming stripped 4 bases from V and 4 bases from J, with 13 bases between. The germline gives CDR1 LGHNA, CDR2 YNFKEQ. This CDR3 is built from 14 residues.

The chain uses TRBV7-2 and TRBJ2-5; 9 bases line up with TRBD2. The V and J ends lost 2 bases and 4 bases, in that order; junction bases with no gene match: 14. The V gene's germline CDR1 is SGHTA and CDR2 FQGNSA. The CDR3 has 18 residues. The CDR3 bases are TGTGCCAGCAGCTTAAATCGGGCTAGCGGGACTCTAAGAGAGACCCAGTACTTC. Encoded protein: CASSLNRASGTLRETQYF.

The rearrangement links TRBV11-2 to TRBJ1-1; possibly TRBD1 for D (6 bases). Trimming shortened V by 5 bases and J by 0 bases, and 10 bases separated the two germline ends. CDR1 is SGHAT, CDR2 FQNNGV, per germline. This CDR3 spans 14 amino acids. CDR3 residues: CASSPTGMNTEAFF. CDR3 bases: TGTGCCAGCAGCCCTACAGGGATGAACACTGAAGCTTTCTTT. The whole variable domain, filled in from reference TRBV11-2 and TRBJ1-1, reads EAGVAQSPRYKIIEKRQSVAFWCNPISGHATLYWYQQILGQGPKLLIQFQNNGVVDDSQLPKDRFSAERLKGVDSTLKIQPAKLEDSAVYLCASSPTGMNTEAFFGQGTRLTVV.

As to this clone: In the same sample, other DNA sequences code for this CDR3. The CDR3 loop reads CASSSSGLNTEAFF. As DNA, the CDR3 is TGTGCCAGCAGCTCCAGCGGCTTGAACACTGAAGCTTTCTTT. V is TRBV7-2 and J is TRBJ1-1; D ambiguous. V was pared by 4 bases and J by 0 bases, with 9 bases between. This CDR3 spans 14 amino acids. The germline V gene has CDR1 SGHTA and CDR2 FQGNSA.

This clone was observed a single time. The J gene is TRBJ2-1, the V gene TRBV18; no definite D call. CDR3 length: 15 amino acids. The V gene lost 2 bases and the J gene lost 4 bases, with 12 bases spanning the gap. Germline-derived CDR1 and CDR2 are KGHSH and LQKENI. In DNA form, the CDR3 reads TGTGCCAGCTCACCAGGTGTTAGCTCGTACAATGAGCAGTTCTTC. Protein product: CASSPGVSSYNEQFF.

The chain carries TRBV11-2 and TRBJ1-4, with 8 bases aligning to TRBD1. Germline assignment: CDR1 SGHAT and CDR2 FQNNGV. The CDR3 consists of 15 residues. The ends lost 5 bases at V and 4 bases at J; junction bases unmatched: 6. CDR3 sequence: CASSLDRGYNEKLFF. DNA for the CDR3: TGTGCCAGCAGCCTTGACAGGGGATATAATGAAAAACTGTTTTTT.

The chain joins TRBV24-1 to TRBJ1-2; TRBD1 matches at 10 bases. The CDR3 is 15 residues long. In germline, CDR1 is KGHDR, CDR2 SFDVKD. Unmatched junction bases numbered 7, after V lost 4 bases and J lost 6 bases. The CDR3 DNA reads as TGTGCCACCAGTGAGGGGACAGGGGTTCAAAATGGCTACACCTTC. Translated, it gives CATSEGTGVQNGYTF.

The V gene is TRBV5-1, the J gene TRBJ2-1; 9 nucleotides match TRBD2. The CDR3 has 15 amino acids. V was clipped by 0 bases and J by 7 bases; unmatched bases: 5. Germline V lookup: CDR1 SGHRS, CDR2 YFSETQ. The CDR3 coding sequence is TGCGCCAGCAGCTTGGTTAGCGGGAGTGTAAATGAGCAGTTCTTC. It yields the protein CASSLVSGSVNEQFF.